One sample yielded the 30 T cell receptor beta chains listed below, sequenced in a study of identical twins. TCRdb fed the 5' RACE reads into MiXCR, producing one record per CDR3 protein. The table has approximately 250,000 distinct CDR3 sequences, 5.5% to 7.5% seen once. This sample also belongs to another study, concerning T cells expressing NK-cell markers.

Sequenced sample: CD8+ T cells sorted from blood. The receptors here all came from a woman between 18 and 30 years old in good health.

This clonotype was picked up a small number of times. V gene TRBV12-3 or TRBV12-4 combines with J gene TRBJ1-2; unclear D gene. Trimming took off 5 bases at V and 4 bases at J, with 5 bases between the two ends. CDR3 length equals 11 residues. The CDR3 region is CASSRPYGYTF. CDR3 nucleotides: TGTGCCAGCAGTCGACCCTATGGCTACACCTTC.

This clonotype was seen many times. The chain employs TRBV5-1 and TRBJ2-3; TRBD1 aligns across 8 bases. J lost 3 bases, V lost 2 bases, and 5 bases had no gene match. The CDR3 is 15 residues long. Germline values: CDR1 SGHRS, CDR2 YFSETQ. CDR3 in amino acids: CASSFWTGLTDTQYF. In DNA form, the CDR3 reads TGCGCCAGCAGCTTTTGGACAGGGTTGACAGATACGCAGTATTTT.

The genes are TRBV7-6 and TRBJ1-1; TRBD1 matches at 7 bases. The junction had 16 bases not matched to a gene; V was cut back by 5 bases and J by 1 base. Germline CDR1 and CDR2: SGHVS and FNYEAQ. The CDR3 loop spans 18 amino acids. CDR3 bases: TGTGCCAGCAGCGTCCGGGACAGCGTCAAGGCATGGAACACTGAAGCTTTCTTT. It encodes CASSVRDSVKAWNTEAFF. Variable domain in full (rest from reference TRBV7-6 and TRBJ1-1): GAGVSQSPRYKVTKRGQDVALRCDPISGHVSLYWYRQALGQGPEFLTYFNYEAQQDKSGLPNDRFSAERPEGSISTLTIQRTEQRDSAMYRCASSVRDSVKAWNTEAFFGQGTRLTVV.

The table lists this clonotype with many counts. The chain links TRBV12-5 to TRBJ2-7; D is unresolved. The CDR3 totals 12 residues. Per germline, CDR1 LGHNT and CDR2 FRNRAP. Trimming removed 3 bases from V and 6 bases from J, with 9 bases in between. Here the CDR3 DNA reads TGTGCTAGTGGTTTTCGGGTTTGCGAGCAGTACTTC. It translates to CASGFRVCEQYF.

V usage is TRBV18 and J usage is TRBJ2-1; no clear D gene. V was shortened by 2 bases and J by 8 bases, with 10 bases between the two germline ends. The CDR3 loop spans 13 amino acids. Germline-derived CDR1 and CDR2 are KGHSH and LQKENI. This CDR3 is CASSPKYLDEQFF. The CDR3 region has the DNA TGTGCCAGCTCACCAAAGTACCTCGATGAGCAGTTCTTC.

This clonotype was recorded many times. The chain combines TRBV4-3 with TRBJ2-1; TRBD2 aligns across 12 bases. The CDR3 contains 18 residues. Germline V gives CDR1 LGHNA, CDR2 YSLEER. The ends lost 4 bases at V and 6 bases at J; junction bases unmatched: 13. CDR3 sequence: CASSPEWLAGGYRNEQFF. The CDR3 DNA sequence: TGCGCCAGCAGCCCCGAGTGGCTAGCGGGAGGGTACCGCAATGAGCAGTTCTTC.

This clonotype was counted between two and nine times. The rearrangement uses TRBV11-2 and TRBJ2-5, with TRBD2 identical over 7 bases. Germline CDR1 reads SGHAT; CDR2 reads FQNNGV. This CDR3 region has 16 residues. V lost 4 bases and J lost 5; bases outside the gene matches: 13. CDR3 coding DNA: TGTGCCAGCAGCTCCTCTAACGCGGGAGACGCGGAGACCCAGTACTTC. Protein: CASSSSNAGDAETQYF.

This clonotype appeared a few times. The chain carries TRBV12-3 or TRBV12-4 and TRBJ2-7, with 9 bases matching TRBD2. The V segment lost 3 bases and the J segment 1 base; nucleotides outside the gene matches: 4. The CDR3 is 15 residues long. The CDR3 spells CASSFVAGASYEQYF. DNA of the CDR3: TGTGCCAGCAGTTTTGTAGCGGGAGCTTCCTACGAGCAGTACTTC.

The rearrangement links TRBV7-6 to TRBJ1-6; TRBD1 aligns across 10 bases. V trimming: 0 bases; J trimming: 5 bases; junction bases outside the gene matches: 1. This CDR3 contains 16 residues. Germline CDR1 is SGHVS and CDR2 is FNYEAQ. DNA of the CDR3: TGTGCCAGCAGCTTAGCGGGGACAGGGGATAATTCACCCCTCCACTTT. Its translation is CASSLAGTGDNSPLHF.

This clonotype was observed many times. The chain joins TRBV12-3 or TRBV12-4 to TRBJ2-3, with TRBD2 identical over 12 bases. The junction had 8 bases not matched to a gene; V was cut back by 5 bases and J by 8 bases. The CDR3 loop spans 15 amino acids. The CDR3 bases are TGTGCCAGCAGTCCCAGGGCTAGCGGGGGGGGTACGCAGTATTTT. This gives the protein CASSPRASGGGTQYF.

This clonotype came up a few times. The gene calls are TRBV6-5 and TRBJ1-1; D is possibly TRBD1 (6 bases). Germline assignment: CDR1 MNHEY and CDR2 SVGAGI. Trimming removed 0 bases at V and 5 bases at J, with 10 bases between. The CDR3 has 14 residues. Here the CDR3 DNA reads TGTGCCAGCAGTTACTCGACAGGTTCTACTGAAGCTTTCTTT. Its protein is CASSYSTGSTEAFF.

Many counts were recorded for this clonotype. The rearrangement joins TRBV2 to TRBJ2-7; the D gene is possibly TRBD2 (6 bases). V was shortened by 4 bases and J by 3 bases, with 13 bases between the two germline ends. The CDR3 sequence is 14 residues long. CDR1 is SNHLY and CDR2 is FYNNEI in the germline V gene. The chain's CDR3 is CASSGLGINYEQYF. The CDR3 region has the DNA TGTGCCAGCAGTGGACTAGGTATAAACTACGAGCAGTACTTC.

Worth noting for this clonotype: Compared with germline, one end of the junction differs, possibly owing to a read error. The chain links TRBV20-1 to TRBJ2-1; TRBD2 matches at 10 bases. The V gene's germline CDR1 is DFQATT and CDR2 SNEGSKA (reference sequence). CDR3 length: 14 amino acids. DNA for the CDR3: TGCAGTGCGGAGGGACTAGCGAATTTCAATGTGCAGTTCTTC. Protein sequence: CSAEGLANFNVQFF.

This clonotype was recorded many times. The chain carries TRBV6-5 and TRBJ1-1; 7 bases line up with TRBD1. Germline-derived CDR1 and CDR2 are MNHEY and SVGAGI. This CDR3 contains 16 residues. J lost 0 bases, V lost 4 bases, and 8 bases had no gene match. The CDR3 loop reads CASSSRDRGVNTEAFF. As DNA, the CDR3 is TGTGCCAGCAGTTCCCGGGACAGAGGAGTGAACACTGAAGCTTTCTTT.

This chain joins TRBV6-2 or TRBV6-3 and TRBJ2-7; D ambiguous. Germline assignment: CDR1 MNHEY and CDR2 SVGEGT. Trimming cost V 2 bases and J 3 bases, with 11 bases left between them. This CDR3 has 14 residues. CDR3 nucleotide sequence: TGTGCCAGCAGTTACCGACGGAAAGACTACGAGCAGTACTTC. Protein: CASSYRRKDYEQYF.

This clonotype was counted between two and nine times. The rearrangement uses TRBV12-3 or TRBV12-4 and TRBJ2-7; D may be TRBD1 (6 bases). The CDR3 is made up of 15 amino acids. V lost 4 bases to trimming and J lost 0 bases, with 13 bases between them. CDR3 region: CASSYSTGSSYEQYF. Written as DNA, the CDR3 is TGTGCCAGCAGTTACTCTACAGGGAGCTCCTACGAGCAGTACTTC.

On this clonotype itself: Its ends do not fully match the called genes, so a read error is possible. The rearrangement joins TRBV9 to TRBJ1-1, with 7 bases matching TRBD1. The CDR3 sequence is 17 residues long. Germline CDR1 SGDLS, CDR2 YYNGEE. CDR3 region: CASSVVDRAGWNTKAFF. The CDR3 DNA reads TGTGCCAGCAGCGTAGTAGACAGGGCTGGTTGGAACACTAAAGCTTTCTTT.

This clonotype appeared many times. The chain carries TRBV7-9 and TRBJ2-7, with D unresolved. The CDR3 has 14 residues. Trimming removed 1 base from V and 4 bases from J, with 11 bases in between. From germline, CDR1 is SEHNR and CDR2 FQNEAQ (reference sequence). CDR3 DNA: TGTGCCAGCAGCTTAGAATTTAAGGAATACGAGCAGTACTTC. Its protein is CASSLEFKEYEQYF.

This clonotype was picked up many times. The CDR3 here is CSVDEGLGNEQYF. The CDR3 DNA reads as TGCAGCGTTGACGAGGGGCTGGGAAACGAGCAGTACTTC. This chain uses TRBV29-1 with TRBJ2-7, with D perhaps matching TRBD1 or TRBD2 (5 bases each). Trimming removed 3 bases at V and 5 bases at J, with 14 bases between. The CDR3 length is 13 residues. Germline V gene lookup returns CDR1 SQVTM and CDR2 ANQGSEA.

This clonotype has at least ten counts. The chain combines TRBV10-3 with TRBJ2-3, with TRBD2 matching 9 bases. Germline assignment: CDR1 ENHRY and CDR2 SYGVKD. The CDR3 is made up of 15 amino acids. V gave up 5 bases and J gave up 0 bases; unmatched junction bases: 3. The CDR3 here is CAISRLAASTDTQYF. CDR3 DNA: TGTGCCATCAGTCGACTAGCGGCTAGCACAGATACGCAGTATTTT.

This chain connects TRBV20-1 to TRBJ2-7; weak D call: TRBD2 (6 bases). CDR1 and CDR2 from the germline V gene are DFQATT and SNEGSKA (reference sequence). This CDR3 region has 16 residues. Deletions cut 3 bases from V and 2 bases from J, with 20 bases between. The DNA of the CDR3 is TGCAGTGCTAGGCCTACTATTGGCGGGAACGCCTACGAGCAGTACTTC. Its protein product is CSARPTIGGNAYEQYF.

The chain is built from TRBV27 and TRBJ1-5; TRBD1 might be the D (6 bases). V was trimmed by 3 bases and J by 4 bases, leaving 10 bases between them. In germline, CDR1 is MNHEY, CDR2 SMNVEV (reference sequence). The CDR3 is 14 residues long. DNA for the CDR3: TGTGCCAGCAGTTTGCAGGGGCGAAATCAGCCCCAGCATTTT. This sequence encodes CASSLQGRNQPQHF.

This clonotype was seen many times. This chain uses TRBV9 with TRBJ2-1; 8 bases line up with TRBD2. Germline V gene lookup returns CDR1 SGDLS and CDR2 YYNGEE. The CDR3 contains 17 residues. Losses at the gene ends were 3 bases for V and 0 bases for J; bases not matched to a gene: 8. The CDR3 is CASSGNPGRGSYNEQFF. CDR3 coding DNA: TGTGCCAGCAGCGGGAATCCCGGGAGGGGCTCCTACAATGAGCAGTTCTTC.

V gene TRBV7-6 combines with J gene TRBJ2-7; the D is unclear. The CDR3 covers 15 residues. V shed 5 bases and J shed 6 bases, with 20 bases lying between them. CDR1 is SGHVS, CDR2 FNYEAQ, per germline. The CDR3 sequence is CASSPRMGLAVEQYF. Here the CDR3 DNA reads TGTGCCAGCAGCCCTAGGATGGGTTTAGCTGTCGAGCAGTACTTC.

This clonotype showed up just a few times. V gene TRBV12-3 or TRBV12-4 combines with J gene TRBJ1-2, with D uncertain. This CDR3 is built from 10 residues. Trimming pared 5 bases from V and 6 bases from J, leaving 4 bases between. The CDR3 here is CASSTDGYTF. The CDR3 nucleotides read TGTGCCAGCAGTACAGATGGCTACACCTTC.

J is TRBJ2-7 and V is TRBV10-3; a possible D gene is TRBD2 (5 bases). Trimming took off 10 bases at V and 3 bases at J, with 16 bases between the two ends. The germline CDR1 and CDR2 sequences are ENHRY and SYGVKD. The CDR3 loop spans 13 amino acids. Here the CDR3 reads CATRGPGSYEQYF. The CDR3 nucleotides are TGTGCCACCAGAGGGCCGGGGAGCTACGAGCAGTACTTC.

This clonotype was seen ten or more times. The chain carries TRBV5-1 and TRBJ2-1; no clear D. The CDR3 covers 13 residues. Trimming took off 4 bases at V and 4 bases at J, with 9 bases between the two ends. Germline V lookup: CDR1 SGHRS, CDR2 YFSETQ. The CDR3 sequence is CASSPQEYNEQFF. The CDR3 bases are TGCGCCAGCAGCCCCCAAGAATACAATGAGCAGTTCTTC.

This clonotype has a count of ten or more. V usage is TRBV12-3 or TRBV12-4 and J usage is TRBJ2-5; 8 nucleotides line up with TRBD2. After removal of 6 bases from V and 2 bases from J, the junction contained 11 bases not matched to a gene. This CDR3 has 16 residues. CDR3 DNA: TGTGCCAGCAGCTCCTTTCAGCGGGAGATGCAAGAGACCCAGTACTTC. It encodes CASSSFQREMQETQYF.

This clonotype was recorded a few times. The chain joins TRBV6-1 to TRBJ2-2; D may be TRBD1 (6 bases). Germline V gene data show CDR1 as MNHNS and CDR2 as SASEGT. CDR3 length: 16 amino acids. The V end was cut by 2 bases, the J end by 0 bases, with 10 bases between. Here the CDR3 DNA reads TGTGCCAGCAGTGAACACAGGGCATCGAACACCGGGGAGCTGTTTTTT. Translation: CASSEHRASNTGELFF.

This clonotype was seen a few times. The chain combines TRBV4-3 with TRBJ2-7; no clear D gene. Germline lookup yields CDR1 LGHNA and CDR2 YSLEER. V was clipped by 0 bases and J by 4 bases, with 10 bases between them. The CDR3 has 14 residues. CDR3 sequence: CASSQDKWWYEQYF. CDR3 bases: TGCGCCAGCAGCCAAGATAAATGGTGGTACGAGCAGTACTTC.